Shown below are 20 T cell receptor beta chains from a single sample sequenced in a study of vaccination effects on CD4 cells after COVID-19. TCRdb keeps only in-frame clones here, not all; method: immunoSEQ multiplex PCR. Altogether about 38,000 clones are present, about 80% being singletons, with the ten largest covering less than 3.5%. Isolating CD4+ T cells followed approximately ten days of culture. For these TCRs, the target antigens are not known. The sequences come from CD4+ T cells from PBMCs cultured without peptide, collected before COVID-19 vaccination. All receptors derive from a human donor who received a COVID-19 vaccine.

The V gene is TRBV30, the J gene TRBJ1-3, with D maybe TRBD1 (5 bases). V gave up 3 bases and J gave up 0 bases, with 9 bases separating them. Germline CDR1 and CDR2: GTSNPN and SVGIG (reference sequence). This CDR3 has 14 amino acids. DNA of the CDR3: TGTGCCTGGAGGGGACGGAGCTCTGGAAACACCATATATTTT. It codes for CAWRGRSSGNTIYF.

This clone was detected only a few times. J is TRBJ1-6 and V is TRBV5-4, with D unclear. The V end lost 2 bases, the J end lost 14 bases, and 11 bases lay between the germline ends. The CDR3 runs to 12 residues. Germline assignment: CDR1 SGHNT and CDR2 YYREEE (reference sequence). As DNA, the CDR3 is TGTGCCAGCAGCTTTGCAGGTCGATCCCTCCACTTT. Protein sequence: CASSFAGRSLHF. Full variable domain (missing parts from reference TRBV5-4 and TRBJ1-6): ETGVTQSPTHLIKTRGQQVTLRCSSQSGHNTVSWYQQALGQGPQFIFQYYREEENGRGNFPPRFSGLQFPNYSSELNVNALELDDSALYLCASSFAGRSLHFGNGTRLTVT.

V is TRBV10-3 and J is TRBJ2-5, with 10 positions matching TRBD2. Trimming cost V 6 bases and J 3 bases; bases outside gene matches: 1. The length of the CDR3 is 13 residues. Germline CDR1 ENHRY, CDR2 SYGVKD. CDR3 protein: CAISLAGEETQYF. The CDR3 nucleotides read TGTGCCATCAGCCTAGCGGGGGAAGAGACCCAGTACTTC.

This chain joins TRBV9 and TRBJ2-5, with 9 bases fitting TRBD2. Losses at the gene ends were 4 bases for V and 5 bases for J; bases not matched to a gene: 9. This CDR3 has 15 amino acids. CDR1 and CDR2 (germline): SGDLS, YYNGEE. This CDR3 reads CASSPRRTSGETQYF. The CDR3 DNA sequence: TGTGCCAGCAGCCCACGTAGAACTAGCGGGGAGACCCAGTACTTC.

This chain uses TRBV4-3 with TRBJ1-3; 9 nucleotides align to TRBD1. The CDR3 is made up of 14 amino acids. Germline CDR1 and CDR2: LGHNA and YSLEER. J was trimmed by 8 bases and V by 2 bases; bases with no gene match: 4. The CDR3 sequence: CASSQSTGGYTIYF. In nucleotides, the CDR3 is TGCGCCAGCAGCCAATCGACAGGGGGGTACACCATATATTTT.

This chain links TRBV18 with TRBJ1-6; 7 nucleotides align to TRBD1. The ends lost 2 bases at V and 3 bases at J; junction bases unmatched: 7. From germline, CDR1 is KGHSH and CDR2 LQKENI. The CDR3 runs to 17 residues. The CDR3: CASSPSGQRFYNSPLHF. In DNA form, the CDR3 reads TGTGCCAGCTCACCATCGGGACAGAGATTCTATAATTCACCCCTCCACTTT.

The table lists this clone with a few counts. Here the CDR3 reads CSVADTTYNEQFF. The CDR3, as DNA: TGCAGCGTCGCGGACACTACCTACAATGAGCAGTTCTTC. The chain carries TRBV29-1 and TRBJ2-1, with D possibly matching TRBD1 (5 bases). The CDR3 is made up of 13 amino acids. Looked up from germline, CDR1 is SQVTM and CDR2 is ANQGSEA. V was shortened by 6 bases and J by 2 bases, with 11 bases between the two germline ends.

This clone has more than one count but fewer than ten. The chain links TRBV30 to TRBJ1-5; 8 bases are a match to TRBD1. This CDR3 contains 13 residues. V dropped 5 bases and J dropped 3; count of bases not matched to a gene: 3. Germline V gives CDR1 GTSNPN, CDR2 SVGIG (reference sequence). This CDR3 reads CAWSGGFNQPQHF. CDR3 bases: TGTGCCTGGTCAGGGGGCTTCAATCAGCCCCAGCATTTT.

CDR3 sequence reads: CASSLRPAGGGAGSYNEQFF. DNA of the CDR3: TGTGCCAGCAGCTTAAGACCGGCGGGCGGGGGGGCCGGCTCCTACAATGAGCAGTTCTTC. The chain links TRBV7-3 to TRBJ2-1, with TRBD2 identical over 9 bases. This CDR3 region has 20 residues. CDR1 is SGHTA, CDR2 FQGTGA, per germline. The V and J ends lost 1 base and 0 bases, in that order; junction bases with no gene match: 13.

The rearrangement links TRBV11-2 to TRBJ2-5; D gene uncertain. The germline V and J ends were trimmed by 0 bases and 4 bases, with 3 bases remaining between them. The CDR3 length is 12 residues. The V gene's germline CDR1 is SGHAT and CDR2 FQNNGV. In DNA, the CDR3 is TGTGCCAGCAGCTTAGATAGAGAGACCCAGTACTTC. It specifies CASSLDRETQYF. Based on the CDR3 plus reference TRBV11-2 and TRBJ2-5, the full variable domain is EAGVAQSPRYKIIEKRQSVAFWCNPISGHATLYWYQQILGQGPKLLIQFQNNGVVDDSQLPKDRFSAERLKGVDSTLKIQPAKLEDSAVYLCASSLDRETQYFGPGTRLLVL.

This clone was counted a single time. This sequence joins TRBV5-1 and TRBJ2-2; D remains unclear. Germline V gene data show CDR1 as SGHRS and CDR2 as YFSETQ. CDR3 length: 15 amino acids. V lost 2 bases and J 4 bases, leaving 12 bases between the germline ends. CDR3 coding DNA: TGCGCCAGCAGCTTCACCAGAAAACTCACCGGGGAGCTGTTTTTT. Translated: CASSFTRKLTGELFF. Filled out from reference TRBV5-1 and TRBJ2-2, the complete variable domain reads KAGVTQTPRYLIKTRGQQVTLSCSPISGHRSVSWYQQTPGQGLQFLFEYFSETQRNKGNFPGRFSGRQFSNSRSEMNVSTLELGDSALYLCASSFTRKLTGELFFGEGSRLTVL.

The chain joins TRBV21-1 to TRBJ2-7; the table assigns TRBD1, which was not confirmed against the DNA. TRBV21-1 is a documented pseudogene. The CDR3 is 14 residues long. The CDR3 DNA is TGTGCCAGCAGCAAGACAGGGATAACCTACGAGCAGTACGTC. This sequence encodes CASSKTGITYEQYV.

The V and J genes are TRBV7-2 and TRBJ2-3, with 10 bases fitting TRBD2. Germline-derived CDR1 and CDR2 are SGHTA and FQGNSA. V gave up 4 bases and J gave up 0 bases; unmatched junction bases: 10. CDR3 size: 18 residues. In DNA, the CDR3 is TGTGCCAGCAGCTCGCCCCTTACTAGCGGGGTTAGCACAGATACGCAGTATTTT. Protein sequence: CASSSPLTSGVSTDTQYF.

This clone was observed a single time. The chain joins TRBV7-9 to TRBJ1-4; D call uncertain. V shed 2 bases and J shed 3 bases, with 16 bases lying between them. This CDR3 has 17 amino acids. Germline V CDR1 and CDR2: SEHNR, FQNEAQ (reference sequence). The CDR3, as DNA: TGTGCCAGCAGCTTAAGTTTAGGCTCCCCCCCTAATGAAAAACTGTTTTTT. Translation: CASSLSLGSPPNEKLFF.

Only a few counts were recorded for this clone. CDR3 protein: CASRLGQGFDYGYTF. In nucleotides, the CDR3 is TGTGCCAGCCGCCTGGGACAGGGGTTTGACTATGGCTACACCTTC. The chain employs TRBV6-5 and TRBJ1-2, with TRBD1 matching 10 bases. Trimming at V came to 8 bases and at J to 3 bases, leaving 9 bases not matched to a gene. The CDR3 contains 15 residues. Germline CDR1 MNHEY, CDR2 SVGAGI.

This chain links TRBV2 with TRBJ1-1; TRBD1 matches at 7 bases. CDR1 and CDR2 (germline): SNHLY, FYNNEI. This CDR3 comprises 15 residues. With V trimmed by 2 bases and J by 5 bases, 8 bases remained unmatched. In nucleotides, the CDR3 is TGTGCCAGCAGTGAACCGACAGGGAGAAGGACTGAAGCTTTCTTT. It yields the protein CASSEPTGRRTEAFF.

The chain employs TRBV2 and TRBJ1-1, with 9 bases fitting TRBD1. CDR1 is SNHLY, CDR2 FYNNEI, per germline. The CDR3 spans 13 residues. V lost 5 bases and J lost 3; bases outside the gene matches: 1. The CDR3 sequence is CASSRQGDTEAFF. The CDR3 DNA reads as TGTGCCAGCAGTCGACAGGGGGACACTGAAGCTTTCTTT. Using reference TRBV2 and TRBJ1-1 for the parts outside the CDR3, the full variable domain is EPEVTQTPSHQVTQMGQEVILRCVPISNHLYFYWYRQILGQKVEFLVSFYNNEISEKSEIFDDQFSVERPDGSNFTLKIRSTKLEDSAMYFCASSRQGDTEAFFGQGTRLTVV.

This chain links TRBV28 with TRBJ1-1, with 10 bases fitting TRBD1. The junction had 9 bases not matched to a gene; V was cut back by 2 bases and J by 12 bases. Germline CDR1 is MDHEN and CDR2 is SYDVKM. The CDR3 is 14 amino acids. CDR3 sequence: CASSLMGQGWESFF. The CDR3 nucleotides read TGTGCCAGCAGTTTAATGGGACAGGGGTGGGAATCTTTCTTT.

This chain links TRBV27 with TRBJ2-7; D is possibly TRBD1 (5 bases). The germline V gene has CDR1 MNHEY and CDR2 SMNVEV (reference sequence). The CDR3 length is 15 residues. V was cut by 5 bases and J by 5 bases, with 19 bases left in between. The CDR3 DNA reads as TGTGCCAGCAGTGAAACACCCCCACAGGTCCACGAGCAGTACGTC. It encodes CASSETPPQVHEQYV.

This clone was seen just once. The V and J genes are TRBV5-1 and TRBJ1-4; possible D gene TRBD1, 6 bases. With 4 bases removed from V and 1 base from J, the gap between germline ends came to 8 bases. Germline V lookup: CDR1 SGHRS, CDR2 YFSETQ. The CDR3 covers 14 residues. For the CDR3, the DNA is TGCGCCAGCAGCAAAGGGGGAACTAATGAAAAACTGTTTTTT. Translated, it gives CASSKGGTNEKLFF.